This record covers a single TCR beta chain. Its target antigen remains unknown. Within one base of it there is no much larger clone, and no base qualities were kept. TCRbeta CDR3 regions were amplified from genomic DNA using the immunoSEQ Assay, a bias-controlled multiplex PCR. The study's own analysis went as follows. Within the assay, amplification of reference gene primers was used to estimate how many nucleated cells each sample contained. To quantify the absolute abundance of each unique TCRbeta CDR3 rearrangement, sequence reads were collapsed and filtered. For each sample, productive Simpson clonality was calculated as the square root of Simpson's diversity index across productive rearrangements. This is the immuneACCESS table as TCRdb keeps it, with only in-frame sequences that have V and J called. A part of the clones is gone; compared with another copy, unresolved V genes explain less than half, and the rest is unexplained. The V and J calls and the clone size are those of that table, but D and trimming were determined from the DNA. This sample gives 260,000 or so clones in total; over 75% of them show up just once. The ten largest make up 9.4% of the sample.

The data are from a study of blood T cell repertoires in COVID-19 (TCRdb year 2020). As for the study more broadly: Samples from collaborators originated in the United States, Italy and Spain and spanned both the acute and convalescent phases of COVID-19. The prospective study material was composed of cDNA or gDNA derived from T cells, B-cell-depleted T cells, or PBMCs. Subjects who had been exposed to COVID-19, were actively infected with it, or had recovered from it provided the deeply sampled blood TCRbeta repertoires that made up the dataset. A freely available public database, intended as a resource for researchers studying the immune response to SARS-CoV-2, is where the repertoires were released. The samples were drawn from two sources: the first 160 participants of the ongoing ImmuneRACE study, and approximately 1,300 subjects contributed by 6 global collaborators. The sample metadata nearly always contained a de-identified subject ID, COVID-19 status, age in years and sex. HLA class I and class II types, where available, came from metadata supplied by the sample provider rather than from assay-based typing. Findings and caveats that apply to the study as a whole: Clinical and demographic metadata were provided uncurated, with the amount varying by source and participant.

The collaborating institutions used their own protocols to collect whole blood in K2EDTA tubes. For TCRbeta analysis, collaborators shipped samples in one of three forms: frozen whole blood, isolated PBMCs, or DNA extracted from either of those sample types. The germline V gene encodes CDR1 LGHDT and CDR2 YNNKEL (reference sequence). Spanning cysteine to phenylalanine, the CDR3 consists of 14 amino acids. Only CDR3 DNA is held: 42 bases, read in frame from base 1. The junction shows trimming of 7 bases on V and 5 bases on J, plus 16 bases between the germline ends. This chain is built from TRBV3-1 (or the pseudogene TRBV3-2) and TRBJ2-3; TRBD2 might be the D gene, on 6 matching bases. This sequence was found in a man between 18 and 29 years old with active or convalescent COVID-19. The sample was peripheral blood. The DNA sequence is given as TGTGCCAGCACCCTAAAAGGGACTGGAGATACGCAGTATTTT. Its translation reads: CASTLKGTGDTQYF.